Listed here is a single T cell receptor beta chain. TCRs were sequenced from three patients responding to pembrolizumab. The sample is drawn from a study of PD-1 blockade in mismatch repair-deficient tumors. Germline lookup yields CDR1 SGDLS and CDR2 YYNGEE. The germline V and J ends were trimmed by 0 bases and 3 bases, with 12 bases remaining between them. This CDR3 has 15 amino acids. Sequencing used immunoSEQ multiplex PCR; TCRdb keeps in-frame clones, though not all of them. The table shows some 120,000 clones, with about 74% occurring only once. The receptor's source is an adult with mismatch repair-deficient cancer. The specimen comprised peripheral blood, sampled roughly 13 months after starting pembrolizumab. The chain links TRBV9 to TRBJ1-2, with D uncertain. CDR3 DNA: TGTGCCAGCAGCGTAGAGCCAGACACCGACTATGGCTACACCTTC. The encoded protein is CASSVEPDTDYGYTF. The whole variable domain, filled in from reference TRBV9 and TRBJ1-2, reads DSGVTQTPKHLITATGQRVTLRCSPRSGDLSVYWYQQSLDQGLQFLIQYYNGEERAKGNILERFSAQQFPDLHSELNLSSLELGDSALYFCASSVEPDTDYGYTFGSGTRLTVV.